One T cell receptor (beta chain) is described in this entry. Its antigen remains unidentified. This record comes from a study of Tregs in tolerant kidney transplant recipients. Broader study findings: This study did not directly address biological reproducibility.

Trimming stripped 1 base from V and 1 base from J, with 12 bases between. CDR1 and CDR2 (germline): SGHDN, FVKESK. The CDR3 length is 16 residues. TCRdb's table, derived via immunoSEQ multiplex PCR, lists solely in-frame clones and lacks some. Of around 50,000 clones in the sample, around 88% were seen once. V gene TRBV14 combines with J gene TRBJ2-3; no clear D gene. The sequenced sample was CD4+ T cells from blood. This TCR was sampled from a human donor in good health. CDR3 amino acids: CASSQVSGLGTDTQYF. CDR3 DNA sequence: TGTGCCAGCAGCCAAGTGTCTGGGTTGGGCACAGATACGCAGTATTTT.